These T cell receptor beta chains were read from a single sample in a study of blood T cells in healthy people across ages. Using its own MiXCR run on the 5' RACE reads, TCRdb lists one record per CDR3 protein. The sample records some 900,000 distinct CDR3 sequences, 45% to 50% being singletons. Material for sequencing was blood. The receptor set was obtained from a man in his thirties or forties in good health. CDR3s leave out the opening cysteine and the closing phenylalanine or tryptophan.

j_call v_call cdr3_aa
TRBJ1-2 TRBV19 ASSTSQLYGYT
TRBJ2-7 TRBV20-1 SAVKVPYEQY
TRBJ2-5 TRBV20-1 SARDGVRGQETQY
TRBJ2-1 TRBV4-3 ASSQSGGPINEQF
TRBJ1-3 TRBV18 ASSPPVGQGENTIY
. TRBV11-2 ASSSPWSGVTYEQY
TRBJ1-6 TRBV30 AWSKANEKALH
TRBJ1-4 TRBV6-1 ASSEDRINEKLF
TRBJ1-5 TRBV20-1 SAMTDPNQPQH
TRBJ2-5 TRBV29-1 SAVTSGQEAQY
TRBJ2-1 TRBV3-1 ASRRTGLAANEQF
TRBJ2-1 TRBV4-1 ASSFERGSYNEQF
TRBJ2-7 TRBV6-2/TRBV6-3 ASTPRTSGGYEQY
TRBJ1-2 TRBV19 ASSSPGQGDNGYT
TRBJ2-3 TRBV4-1 ASSQDLETDTQY
TRBJ2-3 TRBV6-4 ASSARTGGTDTQY
TRBJ2-2 TRBV6-4 ASSRGPGTGELF
TRBJ2-1 TRBV11-2 ASSPIYRGPEQF
TRBJ2-4 TRBV5-5 ASSGGSAKNIQY
TRBJ1-1 TRBV27 ASKDGTDTEAF
TRBJ1-4 TRBV27 ASSFQGLANEKLF
TRBJ2-7 TRBV11-2 ASSPAGRYEQY
TRBJ1-6 TRBV20-1 SAELRTVSDSPLH
TRBJ1-5 TRBV11-2 ASSMTGGQPQH
TRBJ1-6 TRBV27 ASSDTGTGGWNSPLH